This T cell receptor (beta chain) stems from a study of T cell repertoires in cytomegalovirus infection. Study at large: Selection of CMV epitopes for the study included recently identified HLA-C-restricted and well-studied HLA-B-restricted ones. An indication of both CMV infection and matching HLA type came from public TCR beta signatures.

The CDR3 runs 15 residues. Germline lookup yields CDR1 LNHDA and CDR2 SQIVND (reference sequence). Trimming removed 4 bases from V and 12 bases from J, with 22 bases in between. TCRdb re-analysed the reads in MiXCR, keeping a single row per CDR3 protein. The table has hundreds of thousands of distinct CDR3 sequences, under 40% seen once; the top ten hold roughly 13%. The study, taken as a whole, reports: Carriers of CMV plus the relevant HLA were identified by cumulative public TCR beta family frequency. Ex vivo responses were dominated by HLA-C-restricted CMV-specific TCR beta clonotypes.

In this sample, this clonotype turned up a few times. Its specificity is not known. The rearrangement joins TRBV19 to TRBJ2-1; a possible D gene is TRBD2 (7 bases). This clonotype was obtained from a human donor in good health (CMV status not recorded). Some clones in this sample may be carry-over from other donors' samples. The material sequenced was cultured CD8+ T cells from PBMCs, taken from culture after CMV antigen stimulation. The CDR3 region is CASSTSEGGLLGQFF. In nucleotides, the CDR3 is TGTGCCAGTAGTACATCTGAGGGGGGGCTCCTCGGGCAGTTCTTC.